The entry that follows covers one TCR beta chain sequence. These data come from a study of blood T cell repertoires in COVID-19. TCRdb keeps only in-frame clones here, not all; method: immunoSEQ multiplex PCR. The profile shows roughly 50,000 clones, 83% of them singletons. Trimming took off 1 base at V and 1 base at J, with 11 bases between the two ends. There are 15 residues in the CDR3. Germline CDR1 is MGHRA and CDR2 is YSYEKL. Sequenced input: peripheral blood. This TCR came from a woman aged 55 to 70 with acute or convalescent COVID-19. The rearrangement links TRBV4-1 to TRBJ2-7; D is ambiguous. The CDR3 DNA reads TGCGCCAGCAGCCAAGGTTTTATCGGGTCCTACGAGCAGTACTTC. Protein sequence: CASSQGFIGSYEQYF.